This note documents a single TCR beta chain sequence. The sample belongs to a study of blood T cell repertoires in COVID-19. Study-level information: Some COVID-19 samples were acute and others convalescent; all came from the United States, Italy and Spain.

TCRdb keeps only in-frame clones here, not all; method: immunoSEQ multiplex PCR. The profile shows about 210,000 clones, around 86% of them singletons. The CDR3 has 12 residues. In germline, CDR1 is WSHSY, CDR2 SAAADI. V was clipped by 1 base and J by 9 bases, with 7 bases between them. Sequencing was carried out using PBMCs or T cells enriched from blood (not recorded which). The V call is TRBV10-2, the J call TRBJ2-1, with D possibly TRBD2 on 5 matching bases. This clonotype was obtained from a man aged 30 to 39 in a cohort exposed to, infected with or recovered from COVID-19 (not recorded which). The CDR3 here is CASSEYRGEQFF. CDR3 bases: TGCGCCAGCAGTGAGTATCGGGGTGAGCAGTTCTTC.